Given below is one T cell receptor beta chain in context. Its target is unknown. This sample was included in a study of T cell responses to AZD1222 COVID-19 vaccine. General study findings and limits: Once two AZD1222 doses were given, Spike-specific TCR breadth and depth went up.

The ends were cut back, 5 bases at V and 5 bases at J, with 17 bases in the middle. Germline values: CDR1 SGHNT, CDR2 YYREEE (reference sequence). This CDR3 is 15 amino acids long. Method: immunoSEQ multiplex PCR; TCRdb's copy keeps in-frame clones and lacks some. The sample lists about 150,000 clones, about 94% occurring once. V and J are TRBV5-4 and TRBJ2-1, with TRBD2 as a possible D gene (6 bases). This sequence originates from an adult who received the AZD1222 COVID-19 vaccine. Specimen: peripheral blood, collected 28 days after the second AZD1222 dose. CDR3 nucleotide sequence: TGTGCCAGCAGTCGCGGGACTCCCGCCGACAATGAGCAGTTCTTC. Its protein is CASSRGTPADNEQFF.